This T cell receptor beta chain was identified during a study of T cell repertoires in ileal Crohn's disease (dated by TCRdb to about 2019). Turning to the overall study: The median duration of disease was approximately 8.3 years, and at the time of surgery around 36% of patients were active smokers. A Rutgeerts score higher than i0 was the definition used for endoscopic postoperative recurrence. The study ran alongside a multicentre cohort designed to identify predictors of early endoscopic recurrence after ileocolonic resection. All patients had surgery for a complication: stricturing disease in about 60% and penetrating disease in about 39%. Roughly half of the patients were given postoperative therapy, with fewer than 12 receiving thiopurines and around 18 receiving anti-TNF agents. TCR repertoire analysis was done in 45 to 65 Crohn's disease patients from a prospective multicentre cohort. A total of about 170 mucosal samples from about 57 patients were sequenced, collected from several sites on the surgical specimen and at postoperative endoscopy.

CDR1 and CDR2, looked up from the germline V gene (reference sequence), are MNHEY and SMNVEV. The CDR3 covers 11 residues, taking in both the cysteine and the phenylalanine. Only the CDR3 DNA stays, 33 bases, in frame from base 1. A distance of 5 bases separates the germline ends of V and J, which lose 7 bases and 1 base respectively. As to this clone: Its specific antigen is unknown. No base-level quality is on record; no much larger clone is a single base apart.

On the study overall, not on this receptor specifically: Patients who were active smokers at surgery had a significantly higher proportion of clonal expansions than non-smokers (around 24% vs 18%, p=0.02). Higher percentages of high-frequency clones at the time of surgery were linked to endoscopic recurrence, and every patient with clonality above 26.8% (18/57) had recurrence. Compared with CD4 T cells, sorted CD8 T cells contained more high-frequency clones, which suggests that the mucosal expansions were mostly CD8. Mucosal CD4 and CD8 T cells were sorted and sequenced only in a subgroup of patients, whose size was not stated.

Eligible patients were adults with ileal or ileocolonic Crohn's disease who had an indication for ileocolonic resection. Whole ileal mucosal biopsies were kept frozen at -80 degrees C prior to DNA extraction. Genomic DNA was extracted from frozen whole biopsies using a TRizol-based method and was quantified with a NanoDrop 2000 spectrophotometer. Roughly 0.55 micrograms of biopsy DNA per sample were submitted for commercial TCRB immunosequencing. Adaptive Biotechnology amplified the CDR3 regions from genomic DNA with a two-step multiplex PCR designed to control amplification bias. Primers covering every V and J gene segment were used in the first PCR, while barcodes and Illumina adapters were added in the second PCR. An Illumina instrument was used to sequence the CDR3 libraries. As for the original processing: The analysis drew on both the pipelines supplied by the vendor and custom analysis of the raw data in R/Bioconductor running R version 3.3.0. Clonality, ranging from 0 to 1, was calculated as the inverse of the normalised Shannon entropy of all productive clones. High-frequency clones were defined as the share of the repertoire occupied by the top 100 clones, with only clones passing a 95% confidence test being retained. The Simpson index measured repertoire diversity, and the Morisita-Horn index measured overlap between samples. Held by TCRdb, this immuneACCESS table contains in-frame sequences only and omits some clones. Under half of the omission traces to an unresolved V gene where checked; the cause of the rest is unknown. The D gene and trimming were derived from the DNA, and the V and J assignments and clone size from that table. This sample has tens of thousands of clones in its table, and over 75% of those were observed once. Jointly, the top ten make up roughly 19% of the sample.

The TCR sequence derives from an adult with Crohn's disease. The sequenced material came from ileal tissue. The sequence joins TRBV27 to TRBJ2-7; the D gene lacks a confident call. The CDR3 loop reads CASTESYEQYF. The DNA is as follows: TGTGCCAGCACCGAGTCCTACGAGCAGTACTTC.